The 18 T cell receptor beta chains reported below all come from one sample, sequenced in a study of blood T cell repertoires in COVID-19. Sequenced by immunoSEQ multiplex PCR; TCRdb stores in-frame clones only, minus some. This table has 150,000 to 200,000 clones, about 80% appearing once. The sequenced sample consisted of peripheral blood. The receptors derive from a human donor with acute or convalescent COVID-19. The donor label of this sample is uncertain.

This clone has just one count. The V gene is TRBV5-1, the J gene TRBJ2-7; D possibly corresponds to TRBD1 (6 bases). The CDR3 contains 13 residues. Germline assignment: CDR1 SGHRS and CDR2 YFSETQ. V was shortened by 5 bases and J by 4 bases, with 13 bases between the two germline ends. CDR3 in DNA: TGCGCCAGCAGTTCGGACAGCGGATACGAGCAGTACTTC. Its protein is CASSSDSGYEQYF.

The chain uses TRBV18 and TRBJ1-6; the match to TRBD1 covers 10 bases. Germline V gene data show CDR1 as KGHSH and CDR2 as LQKENI. The CDR3 spans 15 residues. V dropped 6 bases and J dropped 5; count of bases not matched to a gene: 4. The CDR3 DNA sequence: TGTGCCAGCTCGCTAGGACAGGGGGATAATTCACCCCTCCACTTT. It codes for CASSLGQGDNSPLHF.

This chain links TRBV19 with TRBJ1-1; maybe TRBD1 (6 bases). Deletions cut 5 bases from V and 1 base from J, with 17 bases between. Germline V gene data show CDR1 as LNHDA and CDR2 as SQIVND (reference sequence). The CDR3 runs 16 residues. The CDR3 nucleotides are TGTGCCAGTAGTCCAATCCCGGGACAAGCGAACACTGAAGCTTTCTTT. Amino acids: CASSPIPGQANTEAFF.

The chain couples TRBV5-1 to TRBJ2-1, with TRBD2 matching 12 bases. This CDR3 is 16 amino acids long. The germline V gene has CDR1 SGHRS and CDR2 YFSETQ. Trimming at V came to 2 bases and at J to 7 bases, leaving 7 bases not matched to a gene. The CDR3 region has the DNA TGCGCCAGCAGCTTTTCTAGCGGGAGGGGGACGAATGAGCAGTTCTTC. Its translation is CASSFSSGRGTNEQFF.

The chain's CDR3 is CASGPPGGPNYGYTF. The CDR3 coding sequence is TGTGCTAGTGGTCCCCCCGGGGGACCTAACTATGGCTACACCTTC. The V and J genes are TRBV12-5 and TRBJ1-2; maybe TRBD1 (5 bases). The CDR3 spans 15 residues. Trimming removed 5 bases from V and 0 bases from J, with 13 bases in between. The V gene's germline CDR1 is LGHNT and CDR2 FRNRAP. The whole variable domain, filled in from reference TRBV12-5 and TRBJ1-2, reads DARVTQTPRHKVTEMGQEVTMRCQPILGHNTVFWYRQTMMQGLELLAYFRNRAPLDDSGMPKDRFSAEMPDATLATLKIQPSEPRDSAVYFCASGPPGGPNYGYTFGSGTRLTVV.

This clone was observed a single time. V usage is TRBV30 and J usage is TRBJ2-2; 10 nucleotides line up with TRBD2. CDR1 and CDR2 (germline): GTSNPN, SVGIG (reference sequence). This CDR3 is built from 12 residues. J lost 7 bases, V lost 6 bases, and 2 bases had no gene match. CDR3 coding DNA: TGTGCCTGTAAGCGGGAGGGCGGGGAGCTGTTTTTT. Its protein product is CACKREGGELFF. Using reference TRBV30 and TRBJ2-2 for the parts outside the CDR3, the full variable domain is SQTIHQWPATLVQPVGSPLSLECTVEGTSNPNLYWYRQAAGRGLQLLFYSVGIGQISSEVPQNLSASRPQDRQFILSSKKLLLSDSGFYLCACKREGGELFFGEGSRLTVL.

The CDR3 loop is CASSYSENTEAFF. Here the CDR3 DNA reads TGTGCCAGCAGTTATTCAGAAAACACTGAAGCTTTCTTT. This chain links TRBV6-5 with TRBJ1-1; D unresolved. Trimming shortened V by 3 bases and J by 2 bases, and 7 bases separated the two germline ends. The CDR3 runs to 13 residues. CDR1 is MNHEY and CDR2 is SVGAGI in the germline V gene.

This chain connects TRBV28 to TRBJ2-4; D is undetermined. Between the trimmed V and J ends, which lost 3 bases and 0 bases, there was a span of 9 bases. CDR1 is MDHEN, CDR2 SYDVKM, per germline. The CDR3 runs to 15 residues. The CDR3 DNA sequence: TGTGCCAGCAGTTTGGGCCAGCTAGCCAAAAACATTCAGTACTTC. Protein product: CASSLGQLAKNIQYF.

V is TRBV5-1 and J is TRBJ1-1; 9 positions agree with TRBD1. The CDR3 sequence is 13 residues long. The germline CDR1 and CDR2 sequences are SGHRS and YFSETQ. V gave up 4 bases and J gave up 4 bases; unmatched junction bases: 2. The CDR3 here is CASSQTGGTEAFF. As DNA, the CDR3 is TGCGCCAGCAGCCAGACAGGGGGCACTGAAGCTTTCTTT.

The chain has TRBV27 and TRBJ1-5; TRBD1 matches at 8 bases. J lost 5 bases, V lost 4 bases, and 4 bases had no gene match. CDR3 size: 14 residues. Germline CDR1 and CDR2: MNHEY and SMNVEV (reference sequence). CDR3 bases: TGTGCCAGCAGTTCGGGACAGGAATATCAGCCCCAGCATTTT. Amino acids: CASSSGQEYQPQHF.

V usage is TRBV7-2 and J usage is TRBJ2-7; D remains unclear. CDR1 and CDR2 from the germline V gene are SGHTA and FQGNSA. CDR3 length: 13 residues. V gave up 1 base and J gave up 3 bases, with 7 bases separating them. Here the CDR3 reads CASSLERYYEQYF. Here the CDR3 DNA reads TGTGCCAGCAGCTTAGAACGGTACTACGAGCAGTACTTC.

V is TRBV10-2 and J is TRBJ2-6, with D tentatively TRBD1 (6 bases). Trimming took 6 bases from V and 2 from J, leaving 11 bases between them. Germline V lookup: CDR1 WSHSY, CDR2 SAAADI. The CDR3 loop spans 15 amino acids. The CDR3 loop reads CASRGAGAGANVLTF. The DNA for the CDR3 is TGCGCCAGCAGGGGGGCCGGGGCTGGGGCCAACGTCCTGACTTTC.

This rearrangement joins TRBV19 to TRBJ1-4; D gene unclear. The CDR3 extends over 13 amino acids. Germline V gene lookup returns CDR1 LNHDA and CDR2 SQIVND (reference sequence). V lost 4 bases, J lost 3 bases, and 6 bases lay in between. DNA for the CDR3: TGTGCCAGTAGTAGGACTGCTAATGAAAAACTGTTTTTT. As protein: CASSRTANEKLFF.

The genes are TRBV9 and TRBJ2-5; 9 nucleotides match TRBD2. Trimming removed 0 bases from V and 7 bases from J; junction bases left unmatched: 4. In germline, CDR1 is SGDLS, CDR2 YYNGEE. This CDR3 has 14 amino acids. CDR3 DNA: TGTGCCAGCAGCGTAGCTGAACTAGCGGGGACCCAGTACTTC. Translated: CASSVAELAGTQYF. The complete variable domain, with remaining parts taken from reference TRBV9 and TRBJ2-5, reads DSGVTQTPKHLITATGQRVTLRCSPRSGDLSVYWYQQSLDQGLQFLIQYYNGEERAKGNILERFSAQQFPDLHSELNLSSLELGDSALYFCASSVAELAGTQYFGPGTRLLVL.

The J gene is TRBJ2-7, the V gene TRBV7-2, with TRBD2 matching over 11 bases. The V and J ends lost 5 bases and 0 bases, in that order; junction bases with no gene match: 15. Germline V gene sequence: CDR1 SGHTA, CDR2 FQGNSA. This CDR3 contains 19 residues. The CDR3 region is CASSPRGGLAGLISYEQYF. The CDR3 DNA reads TGTGCCAGCAGCCCAAGGGGCGGACTAGCGGGCCTCATCTCCTACGAGCAGTACTTC.

The CDR3 coding sequence is TGTGCCAGCAGCTTGGCTACACCCGGGACAGTCAACGAGCAGTACTTC. This encodes CASSLATPGTVNEQYF. The chain couples TRBV5-4 to TRBJ2-7, with TRBD1 matching 7 bases. V was clipped by 0 bases and J by 5 bases; unmatched bases: 11. The CDR3 length is 16 residues. From germline, CDR1 is SGHNT and CDR2 YYREEE (reference sequence).

The chain recombines TRBV7-2 with TRBJ1-5, with D perhaps TRBD1 (5 bases). This CDR3 spans 15 amino acids. The V end was cut by 1 base, the J end by 6 bases, with 13 bases between. Germline V gene lookup returns CDR1 SGHTA and CDR2 FQGNSA. The chain's CDR3 is CASSLVLGAIQPQHF. CDR3 coding DNA: TGTGCCAGCAGCTTAGTCCTAGGGGCAATTCAGCCCCAGCATTTT. The complete variable domain, with remaining parts taken from reference TRBV7-2 and TRBJ1-5, reads GAGVSQSPSNKVTEKGKDVELRCDPISGHTALYWYRQSLGQGLEFLIYFQGNSAPDKSGLPSDRFSAERTGGSVSTLTIQRTQQEDSAVYLCASSLVLGAIQPQHFGDGTRLSIL.

This clone was detected only a few times. The V call is TRBV25-1, the J call TRBJ2-7; the D gene is possibly TRBD1 (5 bases). The CDR3 sequence is 14 residues long. Germline V gives CDR1 MGHDK, CDR2 SYGVNS. Trimming stripped 4 bases from V and 2 bases from J, with 12 bases between. The CDR3 DNA sequence: TGTGCCAGCAGTGTCCCCAGGGCCCCCTACGAGCAGTACTTC. It encodes CASSVPRAPYEQYF.